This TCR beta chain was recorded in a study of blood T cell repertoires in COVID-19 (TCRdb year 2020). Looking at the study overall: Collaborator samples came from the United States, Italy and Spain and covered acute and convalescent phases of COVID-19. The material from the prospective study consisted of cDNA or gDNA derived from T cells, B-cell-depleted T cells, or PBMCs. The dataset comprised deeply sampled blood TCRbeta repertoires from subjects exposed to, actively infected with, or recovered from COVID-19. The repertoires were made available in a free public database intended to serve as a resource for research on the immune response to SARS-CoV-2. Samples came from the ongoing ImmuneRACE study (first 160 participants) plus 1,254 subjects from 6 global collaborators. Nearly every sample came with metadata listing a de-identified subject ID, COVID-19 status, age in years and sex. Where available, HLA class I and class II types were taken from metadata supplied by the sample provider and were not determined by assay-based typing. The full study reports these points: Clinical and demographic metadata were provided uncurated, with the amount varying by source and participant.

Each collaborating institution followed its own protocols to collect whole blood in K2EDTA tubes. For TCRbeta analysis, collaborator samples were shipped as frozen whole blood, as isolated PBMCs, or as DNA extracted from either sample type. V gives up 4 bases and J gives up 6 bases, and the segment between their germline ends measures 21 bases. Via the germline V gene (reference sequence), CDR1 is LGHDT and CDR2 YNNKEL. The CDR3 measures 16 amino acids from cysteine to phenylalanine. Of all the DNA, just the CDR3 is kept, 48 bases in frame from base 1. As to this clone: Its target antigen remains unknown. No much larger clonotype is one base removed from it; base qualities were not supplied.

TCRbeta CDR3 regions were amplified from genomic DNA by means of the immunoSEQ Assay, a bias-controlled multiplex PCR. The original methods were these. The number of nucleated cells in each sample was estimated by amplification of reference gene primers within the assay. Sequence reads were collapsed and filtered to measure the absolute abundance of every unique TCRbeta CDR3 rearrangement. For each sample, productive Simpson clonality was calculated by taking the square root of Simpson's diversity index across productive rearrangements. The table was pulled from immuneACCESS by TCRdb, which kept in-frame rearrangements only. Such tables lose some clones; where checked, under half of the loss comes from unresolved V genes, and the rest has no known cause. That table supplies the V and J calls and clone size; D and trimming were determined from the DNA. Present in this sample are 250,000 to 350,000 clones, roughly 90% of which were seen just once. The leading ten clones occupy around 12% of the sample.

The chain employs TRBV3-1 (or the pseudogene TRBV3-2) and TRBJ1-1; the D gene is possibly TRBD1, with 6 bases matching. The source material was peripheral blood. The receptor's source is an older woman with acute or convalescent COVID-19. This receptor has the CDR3 CASSLSAAGERAEAFF. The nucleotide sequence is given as TGTGCCAGCAGCCTCTCGGCCGCAGGGGAGAGGGCTGAAGCTTTCTTT.